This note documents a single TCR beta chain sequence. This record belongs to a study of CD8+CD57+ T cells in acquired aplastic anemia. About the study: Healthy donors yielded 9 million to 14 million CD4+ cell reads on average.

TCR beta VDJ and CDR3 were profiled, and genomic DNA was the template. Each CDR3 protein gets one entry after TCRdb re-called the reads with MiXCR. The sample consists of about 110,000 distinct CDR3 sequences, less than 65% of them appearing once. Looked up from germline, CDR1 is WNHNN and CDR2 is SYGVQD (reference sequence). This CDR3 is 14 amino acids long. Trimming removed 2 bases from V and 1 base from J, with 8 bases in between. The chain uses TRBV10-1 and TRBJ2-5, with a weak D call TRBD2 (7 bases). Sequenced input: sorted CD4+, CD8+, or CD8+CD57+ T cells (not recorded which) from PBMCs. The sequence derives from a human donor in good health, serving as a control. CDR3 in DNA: TGCGCCAGCAGTGAGAGGGGGGGCCAAGAGACCCAGTACTTC. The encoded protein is CASSERGGQETQYF.